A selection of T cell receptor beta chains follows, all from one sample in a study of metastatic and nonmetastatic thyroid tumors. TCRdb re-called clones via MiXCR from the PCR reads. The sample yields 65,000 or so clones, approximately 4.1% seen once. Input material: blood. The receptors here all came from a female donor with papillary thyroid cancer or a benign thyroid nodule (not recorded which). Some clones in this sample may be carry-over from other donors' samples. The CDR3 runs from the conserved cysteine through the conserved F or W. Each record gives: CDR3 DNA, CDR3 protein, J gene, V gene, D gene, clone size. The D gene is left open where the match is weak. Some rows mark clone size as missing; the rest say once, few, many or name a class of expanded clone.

cdr3_nt: TGTGCCAGCAGTGAATTCCTAGGGAGTAGCACAGATACGCAGTATTTT; cdr3_aa: CASSEFLGSSTDTQYF; j_call: TRBJ2-3; v_call: TRBV6-1; d_call: -; clone_size: many
cdr3_nt: TGTGCCAGCAGTTATACAGAAAGTGAAGCTTTCTTT; cdr3_aa: CASSYTESEAFF; j_call: TRBJ1-1; v_call: TRBV2; d_call: -; clone_size: few
cdr3_nt: TGTGCCAGCAGTTACAGGCTTCCATATGGCTACACCTTC; cdr3_aa: CASSYRLPYGYTF; j_call: TRBJ1-2; v_call: TRBV12-3/TRBV12-4; d_call: -; clone_size: once
cdr3_nt: TGTGCCAGTACCCCACACGGGACTCCGGGACTCACGGTCCACGAGCAGTACTTC; cdr3_aa: CASTPHGTPGLTVHEQYF; j_call: TRBJ2-7; v_call: TRBV19; d_call: -; clone_size: -
cdr3_nt: TGCGCCAGCAGATTTACTAGCGGGAGGGGAGACATTCAGTACTTC; cdr3_aa: CASRFTSGRGDIQYF; j_call: TRBJ2-4; v_call: TRBV5-1; d_call: TRBD2; clone_size: -
cdr3_nt: TGTGCCAGCAGTGGCAGGGCGTATAGCAATCAGCCCCAGCATTTT; cdr3_aa: CASSGRAYSNQPQHF; j_call: TRBJ1-5; v_call: TRBV6-1; d_call: -; clone_size: many
cdr3_nt: TGTGCCAGCAGTGAAGCGTGCCTTTATGGCTACACTTTC; cdr3_aa: CASSEACLYGYTF; j_call: TRBJ1-2; v_call: TRBV2; d_call: -; clone_size: -
cdr3_nt: TGTGCCAGCAGTTACAACAGGCGGGGGGATGAGCAGTTCTTC; cdr3_aa: CASSYNRRGDEQFF; j_call: TRBJ2-1; v_call: TRBV6-5; d_call: TRBD2; clone_size: many
cdr3_nt: TGTGCCAGCAGCCCGGAGGGCGTTGGTGGGGCCAACGTCCTGACTTTC; cdr3_aa: CASSPEGVGGANVLTF; j_call: TRBJ2-6; v_call: TRBV11-3; d_call: -; clone_size: many
cdr3_nt: TGTGCCAGCAGTGAATCCAGAGGGGGGCATGAGACCCAGTACTTC; cdr3_aa: CASSESRGGHETQYF; j_call: TRBJ2-5; v_call: TRBV25-1; d_call: -; clone_size: many
cdr3_nt: TGTGCCAGCAGCTGTGATACGGCGTGCGAATTCACAGGTACGCAGTATTTT; cdr3_aa: CASSCDTACEFTGTQYF; j_call: TRBJ2-3; v_call: TRBV7-9; d_call: -; clone_size: few
cdr3_nt: TGCAGTGCTAGAGATAAGGGGGCCTGGGAAGTCACTGAAGCTTTCTTT; cdr3_aa: CSARDKGAWEVTEAFF; j_call: TRBJ1-1; v_call: TRBV20-1; d_call: TRBD1; clone_size: many
cdr3_nt: TGCGCCAGCAGCTTGGCCGGCGGACACTCCTACAATGAGCAGTTCTTC; cdr3_aa: CASSLAGGHSYNEQFF; j_call: TRBJ2-1; v_call: TRBV5-1; d_call: -; clone_size: many
cdr3_nt: TGCGCCAGCACCTCAGGGACAGACACCATGAACACTGAAGCTTTCTTT; cdr3_aa: CASTSGTDTMNTEAFF; j_call: TRBJ1-1; v_call: TRBV5-1; d_call: TRBD1; clone_size: many
cdr3_nt: TGCGCCAGCCGGACAGGGATTCTCACAGATACGCAGTATTTT; cdr3_aa: CASRTGILTDTQYF; j_call: TRBJ2-3; v_call: TRBV5-1; d_call: TRBD1; clone_size: many
cdr3_nt: TGCAGTGCGATAATCGGGACTAGCGGGACGATGGGGGAGCAGTACTTC; cdr3_aa: CSAIIGTSGTMGEQYF; j_call: TRBJ2-7; v_call: TRBV20-1; d_call: TRBD2; clone_size: many
cdr3_nt: TGTGCCAGCAGCGGCGAGGGACAGGGATGTACCAGGGAGCTGTTTTTT; cdr3_aa: CASSGEGQGCTRELFF; j_call: TRBJ2-2; v_call: TRBV6-1; d_call: TRBD1; clone_size: -
cdr3_nt: TGTGCCAGCAGCCAAGACTGGGCGGGGGAATCCTACAATGAGCAGTTCTTC; cdr3_aa: CASSQDWAGESYNEQFF; j_call: TRBJ2-1; v_call: TRBV14; d_call: TRBD2; clone_size: many
cdr3_nt: TGCGCCAGCAGCTTTAGCGGGGACACAGATACGCAGTATTTT; cdr3_aa: CASSFSGDTDTQYF; j_call: TRBJ2-3; v_call: TRBV5-1; d_call: TRBD2; clone_size: many
cdr3_nt: TGCAGTGCTAGAGTTCCACCAACAACTGGCTACACCTTC; cdr3_aa: CSARVPPTTGYTF; j_call: TRBJ1-2; v_call: TRBV20-1; d_call: -; clone_size: few
cdr3_nt: TGTGCCAGCAGCCCTCAAGGGACAGGAGGGAACACTGAAGCTTTCTTT; cdr3_aa: CASSPQGTGGNTEAFF; j_call: TRBJ1-1; v_call: TRBV3-1; d_call: TRBD1; clone_size: few
cdr3_nt: TGTGCCAGCAGCTTAGGCGCGGCAGCCCGAGGAAATGAAAAACTGTTTTTT; cdr3_aa: CASSLGAAARGNEKLFF; j_call: TRBJ1-4; v_call: TRBV7-9; d_call: -; clone_size: many
cdr3_nt: TGCGCCAGCAGCCCTTCGACAGCCCCTGGAAACACCATATATTTT; cdr3_aa: CASSPSTAPGNTIYF; j_call: TRBJ1-3; v_call: TRBV5-1; d_call: -; clone_size: few
cdr3_nt: TGTGCCAGTGTAGGGACTAGCGGGGTGGGTTGCTACGAGCAGTACTTC; cdr3_aa: CASVGTSGVGCYEQYF; j_call: TRBJ2-7; v_call: TRBV28; d_call: TRBD2; clone_size: -
cdr3_nt: TGCAGTGCTACTAATAATGCCCACCCCACAGATACGCAGTATTTT; cdr3_aa: CSATNNAHPTDTQYF; j_call: TRBJ2-3; v_call: TRBV20-1; d_call: -; clone_size: -
cdr3_nt: TGTGCCAGTAGTATGCCGTTAGCGGGCACAGATACGCAGTATTTT; cdr3_aa: CASSMPLAGTDTQYF; j_call: TRBJ2-3; v_call: TRBV19; d_call: -; clone_size: few
cdr3_nt: TGCAGTGCTAGAGGCCCGACTGCTAACTATGGCTACACCTTC; cdr3_aa: CSARGPTANYGYTF; j_call: TRBJ1-2; v_call: TRBV20-1; d_call: -; clone_size: -
cdr3_nt: TGTGCCAGCAGTCACCCTACAGGGGGGAGCAATCAGCCCCAGCATTTT; cdr3_aa: CASSHPTGGSNQPQHF; j_call: TRBJ1-5; v_call: TRBV6-1; d_call: TRBD1; clone_size: many
cdr3_nt: TGTGCCAGCAGCCCGACCCAGGGTATGGGGGAGACCCAGTACTTC; cdr3_aa: CASSPTQGMGETQYF; j_call: TRBJ2-5; v_call: TRBV7-6; d_call: -; clone_size: many
cdr3_nt: TGTGCCACCAGTGACCCGGGACTCGAGGGAGAGACCCAGTACTTC; cdr3_aa: CATSDPGLEGETQYF; j_call: TRBJ2-5; v_call: TRBV24-1; d_call: -; clone_size: many
cdr3_nt: TGTGCCAGCAGTAAGCTCTGGGGGGGTTATACGCAGTATTTT; cdr3_aa: CASSKLWGGYTQYF; j_call: TRBJ2-3; v_call: TRBV6-2/TRBV6-3; d_call: TRBD2; clone_size: few
cdr3_nt: TGTGCCAGTAGTATCCCGGGACAGGGACCCAATGAGCAGTTCTTC; cdr3_aa: CASSIPGQGPNEQFF; j_call: TRBJ2-1; v_call: TRBV19; d_call: TRBD1; clone_size: many
cdr3_nt: TGTGTCAGCAGTGTCGGGACAGGGGTAACCGGGGAGCTGTTTTTC; cdr3_aa: CVSSVGTGVTGELFF; j_call: TRBJ2-2; v_call: TRBV2; d_call: TRBD1; clone_size: -
cdr3_nt: TGTGCCAGCCAGCAACCGGGTTACTCTGGGGCCAACGTCCTGACTTTC; cdr3_aa: CASQQPGYSGANVLTF; j_call: TRBJ2-6; v_call: TRBV6-2/TRBV6-3; d_call: -; clone_size: -
cdr3_nt: TGCAGTGCTAGATCGAGCGGGGCCACAGATACGCAGTATTTT; cdr3_aa: CSARSSGATDTQYF; j_call: TRBJ2-3; v_call: TRBV20-1; d_call: TRBD2; clone_size: many
cdr3_nt: TGTGCCACCAGACCATGGACATCAGTCCAAGAGACCCAGTACTTC; cdr3_aa: CATRPWTSVQETQYF; j_call: TRBJ2-5; v_call: TRBV15; d_call: -; clone_size: many
cdr3_nt: TGTGCCAGCAGTCTTGGGACGAACACTGAAGCTTTCTTT; cdr3_aa: CASSLGTNTEAFF; j_call: TRBJ1-1; v_call: TRBV11-2; d_call: -; clone_size: many
cdr3_nt: TGCGCCAGCAGCGCGGGGAGTGAAGCTTTCTTT; cdr3_aa: CASSAGSEAFF; j_call: TRBJ1-1; v_call: TRBV5-1; d_call: -; clone_size: many
cdr3_nt: TGTAGTGCTAGCCGCGCACTAGCGGGAGAGTGGCGGGGAGAGACCCAGTACTTC; cdr3_aa: CSASRALAGEWRGETQYF; j_call: TRBJ2-5; v_call: TRBV20-1; d_call: TRBD2; clone_size: -
cdr3_nt: TGTGCCAGCAGTTTGCTCGGGATGAGCTCTGGAAACACCATATATTTT; cdr3_aa: CASSLLGMSSGNTIYF; j_call: TRBJ1-3; v_call: TRBV28; d_call: -; clone_size: few
cdr3_nt: TGCGCCAGCAGTGCGGGACTCAACACCGGGGAGCTGTTTTTT; cdr3_aa: CASSAGLNTGELFF; j_call: TRBJ2-2; v_call: TRBV10-1; d_call: -; clone_size: many
cdr3_nt: TGTGCCAGTGGGACCACCGGGACAGGGGACCTAGAGACCCAGTACTTC; cdr3_aa: CASGTTGTGDLETQYF; j_call: TRBJ2-5; v_call: TRBV19; d_call: TRBD1; clone_size: many